Described below is a single T cell receptor (beta chain) sequence and its context. These data originate in a study of blood T cell repertoires in COVID-19. Study-level background: Samples of COVID-19 (acute and convalescent) were obtained from the United States, Italy and Spain. In each case, the material was cDNA or gDNA derived from T cells, B-cell-depleted T cells, or PBMCs.

Germline V gives CDR1 MDHEN, CDR2 SYDVKM. This CDR3 is built from 16 residues. Trimming pared 6 bases from V and 7 bases from J, leaving 19 bases between. As handled by the study authors: Counts of nucleated cells, estimated from reference gene primer amplification, were obtained. Some clones are missing from TCRdb's copy, which holds only in-frame ones; the method was immunoSEQ multiplex PCR. That table supplies the V and J calls and clone size; D and trimming were determined from the DNA. The profile covers around 700,000 clones, with about nine tenths appearing a single time and roughly 0.25% taken by the ten largest.

This receptor was taken from a woman aged 18-29 years with acute or convalescent COVID-19. Material for sequencing was peripheral blood. The rearrangement uses TRBV28 and TRBJ1-6; D not resolved. The CDR3 sequence is CASSPPMAAINSPLHF. CDR3 DNA: TGTGCCAGCAGCCCGCCAATGGCGGCTATAAATTCACCCCTCCACTTT.